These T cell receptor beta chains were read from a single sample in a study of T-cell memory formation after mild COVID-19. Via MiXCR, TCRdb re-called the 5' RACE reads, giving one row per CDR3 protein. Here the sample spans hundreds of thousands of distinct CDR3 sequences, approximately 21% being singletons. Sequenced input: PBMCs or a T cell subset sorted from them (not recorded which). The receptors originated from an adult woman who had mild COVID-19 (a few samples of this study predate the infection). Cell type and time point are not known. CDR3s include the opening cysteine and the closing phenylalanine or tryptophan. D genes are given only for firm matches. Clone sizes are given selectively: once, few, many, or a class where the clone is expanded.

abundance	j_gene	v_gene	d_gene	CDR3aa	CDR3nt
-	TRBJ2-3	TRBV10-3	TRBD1	CAISDLGQGMGTDTQYF	TGTGCCATCAGTGATCTGGGACAGGGGATGGGAACAGATACGCAGTATTTT
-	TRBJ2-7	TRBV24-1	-	CATSDPSEYEQYF	TGTGCCACCAGTGATCCGAGTGAGTACGAGCAGTACTTC
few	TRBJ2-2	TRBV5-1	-	CASSLGGTRNTGELFF	TGCGCCAGCAGCTTGGGAGGAACAAGGAACACCGGGGAGCTGTTTTTT
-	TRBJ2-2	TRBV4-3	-	CASSQDLGTNTGELFF	TGCGCCAGCAGCCAAGACTTAGGGACTAACACCGGGGAGCTGTTTTTT
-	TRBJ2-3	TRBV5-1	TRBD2	CASSSKAGPLIGGNF	TGCGCCAGCAGCTCAAAAGCGGGACCCCTCATCGGTGGGAATTTT
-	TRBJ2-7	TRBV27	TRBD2	CASRGLAGAKTYEQYF	TGTGCCAGCAGGGGACTAGCGGGAGCAAAGACCTACGAGCAGTACTTC
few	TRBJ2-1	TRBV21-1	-	CASSNRDF	TGTGCCAGCAGCAATAGGGACTTC
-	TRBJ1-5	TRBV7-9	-	CASSLDWRNQPQHF	TGTGCCAGCAGCTTAGACTGGCGCAATCAGCCCCAGCATTTT
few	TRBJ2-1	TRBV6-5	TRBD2	CASGYSGRRTYNEQFF	TGTGCCAGCGGATATAGCGGGAGGCGAACCTACAATGAGCAGTTCTTC
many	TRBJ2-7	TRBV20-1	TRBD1	CSARVSGGADEQYF	TGCAGTGCTAGAGTCTCAGGGGGCGCAGACGAGCAGTACTTC
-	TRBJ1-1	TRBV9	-	CASSGRDEVGTEAFF	TGTGCCAGCAGCGGCCGGGACGAGGTGGGTACTGAAGCTTTCTTT
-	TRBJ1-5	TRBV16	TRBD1	CASSQPSGGHQPQHF	TGTGCCAGCAGCCAACCCTCAGGGGGGCATCAGCCCCAGCATTTT
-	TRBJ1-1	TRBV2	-	CASRGAENTEAFF	TGTGCCAGCAGAGGGGCCGAGAACACTGAAGCTTTCTTT